One and the same sample provided the 3 T cell receptor beta chains below, sequenced in a study of cytomegalovirus exposure and HLA in healthy donors (dated by TCRdb to 2015 to 2018). Libraries were made using the immunoSEQ multiplex PCR assay. For the multiplex PCR, a mixture combining 60 forward primers for TCR Vbeta segments and 13 reverse primers for TCR Jbeta segments was used. TCRdb provides this immuneACCESS table in a form limited to in-frame rearrangements. Some clones are lacking; in checked studies, under half of them reflect an unresolved V gene, and why the rest are absent is not known. The sample data list approximately 190,000 clones, and roughly 80% of these were observed just once. About 0.78% of the sample is held by the ten biggest clonotypes. The sample was PBMCs. Every receptor here comes from a woman aged 18-35 years in good health and CMV-seronegative.

This chain connects TRBV15 to TRBJ2-5, with 11 bases fitting TRBD1. The last part of the DNA fits TRBJ2-7 better; the J call may be wrong. The germline gives CDR1 LNHNV, CDR2 YYDKDF (reference sequence). The CDR3 spans 13 residues. As DNA, the CDR3 is TGTGCCACCAGAGGGACAGGGGGACACGAGCAGTACTTC. Encoded protein: CATRGTGGHEQYF.

This clone was detected a few times. The gene calls are TRBV12-5 and TRBJ2-2; D uncertain. The germline V gene has CDR1 LGHNT and CDR2 FRNRAP. V lost 6 bases, J lost 2 bases, and 4 bases lay in between. This CDR3 comprises 12 residues. In nucleotides, the CDR3 is TGTGCTAGTGGCAAAAACACCGGGGAGCTGTTTTTT. This sequence encodes CASGKNTGELFF.

The table lists this clone with a count of one. The CDR3: CARSPTWGYSHEQYF. The CDR3 coding sequence is TGTGCCAGAAGTCCAACCTGGGGCTATTCCCACGAGCAGTACTTC. V gene TRBV5-3 combines with J gene TRBJ2-7; D might be TRBD1 (5 bases). TRBV5-3 falls under the ORF class, with uncertain function. This CDR3 spans 15 amino acids. V lost 5 bases to trimming and J lost 5 bases, with 20 bases between them.